The T cell receptor beta chain described here comes from a study of CD8 T cells in Susac syndrome. Trimming took 4 bases from V and 4 from J; bases not matched to a gene: 7. This CDR3 comprises 15 residues. Germline CDR1 reads SGDLS; CDR2 reads YYNGEE. TCR beta sequencing covered blood CD8+ and CD4+ T cells. Negative magnetic isolation gave CD8+ and CD4+ cells; FACS enriched CD8+ TEMRA. It was with random hexamers that about 0.45 to 1 ug RNA was reverse transcribed. The authors amplified TCR beta CDR3 across 54 Vbeta and 13 Jbeta using immunoSEQ multiplex PCR. Using its own MiXCR run on the immunoSEQ multiplex PCR reads, TCRdb lists one record per CDR3 protein. The sample holds tens of thousands of distinct CDR3 sequences; approximately 92% are singletons and the top ten take nearly 0.2%.

Sequenced input: CD8+ T cells from PBMCs. This receptor was identified in a human donor in good health. This rearrangement joins TRBV9 to TRBJ1-1, with 10 bases matching TRBD1. This CDR3 reads CASSRGQGLRTEAFF. The DNA of the CDR3 is TGTGCCAGCAGCCGGGGACAGGGGTTACGCACTGAAGCTTTCTTT.